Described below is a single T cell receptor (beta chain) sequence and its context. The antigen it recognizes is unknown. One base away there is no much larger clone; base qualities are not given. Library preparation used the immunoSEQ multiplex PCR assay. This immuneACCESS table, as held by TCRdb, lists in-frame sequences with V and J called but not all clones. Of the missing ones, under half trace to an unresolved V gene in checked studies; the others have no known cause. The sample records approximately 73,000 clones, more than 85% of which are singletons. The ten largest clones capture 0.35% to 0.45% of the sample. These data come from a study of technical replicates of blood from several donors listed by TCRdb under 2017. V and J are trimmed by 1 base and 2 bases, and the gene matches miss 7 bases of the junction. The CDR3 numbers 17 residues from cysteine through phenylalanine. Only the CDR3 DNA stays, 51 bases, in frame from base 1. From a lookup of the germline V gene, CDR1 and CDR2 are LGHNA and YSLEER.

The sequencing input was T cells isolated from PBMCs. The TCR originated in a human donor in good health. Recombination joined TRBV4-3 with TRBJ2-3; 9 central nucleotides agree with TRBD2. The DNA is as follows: TGCGCCAGCAGCCAAGGAAGACTAGCGGAATACACAGATACGCAGTATTTT. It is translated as CASSQGRLAEYTDTQYF.